This entry lists 7 T cell receptor beta chains sequenced from one sample in a study of blood T cells in healthy people across ages. Primers used in a second PCR of about 7 to 12 cycles were a sample-barcoded 5' primer and a J-beta primer mix. MiXCR, run by TCRdb on the 5' RACE reads, gives a single entry per CDR3 protein. The top ten clones hold about 20% of a sample with hundreds of thousands of distinct CDR3 sequences, roughly 64% of them seen once. Sequenced: blood. The source of these receptors is a man aged 25 to 40 in good health.

The rearrangement links TRBV3-1 to TRBJ1-4, with D perhaps TRBD1 (5 bases). The germline gives CDR1 LGHDT, CDR2 YNNKEL (reference sequence). This CDR3 has 13 amino acids. V was clipped by 3 bases and J by 8 bases, with 10 bases between them. The CDR3 region is CASSHRDSEKLFF. CDR3 nucleotides: TGTGCCAGCAGCCACAGGGATTCAGAAAAACTGTTTTTT.

This rearrangement joins TRBV5-1 to TRBJ2-7; perhaps TRBD2 as D (6 bases). Germline assignment: CDR1 SGHRS and CDR2 YFSETQ. The V gene lost 4 bases and the J gene lost 2 bases, with 16 bases spanning the gap. This CDR3 region has 15 residues. The CDR3 reads CASSGRSGRAYEQYF. The DNA for the CDR3 is TGCGCCAGCAGCGGGAGGTCGGGGCGCGCCTACGAGCAGTACTTC. The full variable domain, rest sourced from reference TRBV5-1 and TRBJ2-7, is KAGVTQTPRYLIKTRGQQVTLSCSPISGHRSVSWYQQTPGQGLQFLFEYFSETQRNKGNFPGRFSGRQFSNSRSEMNVSTLELGDSALYLCASSGRSGRAYEQYFGPGTRLTVT.

This clonotype was seen more than once but under ten times. CDR3 residues: CASSPIDRQNSPLHF. CDR3 nucleotide sequence: TGTGCCAGCAGTCCAATAGACAGGCAGAATTCACCCCTCCACTTT. This chain connects TRBV28 to TRBJ1-6, with D tentatively TRBD1 (6 bases). V was cut by 5 bases and J by 7 bases, with 15 bases left in between. Germline V CDR1 and CDR2: MDHEN, SYDVKM. The CDR3 runs 15 residues.

The chain links TRBV5-1 to TRBJ1-1, with 8 bases identical to TRBD1. V lost 2 bases, J lost 4 bases, and 10 bases stayed unmatched. This CDR3 has 16 residues. Germline loops: CDR1 SGHRS, CDR2 YFSETQ. The CDR3 reads CASSFTGTGLGTEAFF. CDR3 DNA sequence: TGCGCCAGCAGCTTCACCGGGACAGGTCTTGGCACTGAAGCTTTCTTT.

This CDR3 reads CASRAGQWLYGYTF. The CDR3 nucleotides read TGTGCCAGCAGAGCCGGACAGTGGTTATATGGCTACACCTTC. The chain uses TRBV7-2 and TRBJ1-2; D is perhaps TRBD1 (6 bases). Germline V gene sequence: CDR1 SGHTA, CDR2 FQGNSA. This CDR3 spans 14 amino acids. Deletions cut 6 bases from V and 5 bases from J, with 16 bases between.

The gene calls are TRBV4-1 and TRBJ2-1, with D unresolved. The CDR3 extends over 15 amino acids. V gave up 0 bases and J gave up 1 base, with 7 bases separating them. Germline V gives CDR1 MGHRA, CDR2 YSYEKL. The CDR3 nucleotides read TGCGCCAGCAGCCAAGAACAGAGATCCTACAATGAGCAGTTCTTC. It translates to CASSQEQRSYNEQFF.

This chain connects TRBV28 to TRBJ1-5; D is unclear. CDR3 length: 14 residues. Germline V gives CDR1 MDHEN, CDR2 SYDVKM. Trimming removed 2 bases from V and 5 bases from J, with 10 bases in between. CDR3 sequence: CASSLVEWHQPQHF. Here the CDR3 DNA reads TGTGCCAGCAGTTTAGTGGAATGGCATCAGCCCCAGCATTTT. Complete variable domain (other parts from reference TRBV28 and TRBJ1-5): DVKVTQSSRYLVKRTGEKVFLECVQDMDHENMFWYRQDPGLGLRLIYFSYDVKMKEKGDIPEGYSVSREKKERFSLILESASTNQTSMYLCASSLVEWHQPQHFGDGTRLSIL.